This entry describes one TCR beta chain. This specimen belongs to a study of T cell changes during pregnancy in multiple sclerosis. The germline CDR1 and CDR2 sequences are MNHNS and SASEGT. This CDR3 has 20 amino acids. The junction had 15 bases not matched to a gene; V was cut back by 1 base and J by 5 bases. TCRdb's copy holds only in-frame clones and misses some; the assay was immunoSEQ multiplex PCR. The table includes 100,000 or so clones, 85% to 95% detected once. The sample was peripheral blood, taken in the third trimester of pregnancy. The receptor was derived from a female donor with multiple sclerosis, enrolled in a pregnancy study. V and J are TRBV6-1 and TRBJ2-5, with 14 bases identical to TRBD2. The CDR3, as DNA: TGTGCCAGCAGTGAAGACGCGTTTCCGGGACTAGCGGGAGTCCGGGAGACCCAGTACTTC. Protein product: CASSEDAFPGLAGVRETQYF.